This entry is about one TCR beta chain. Its specificity is unknown. As defined, naive CD8 cells were CD45RO-negative and positively selected for CCR7, with terminally differentiated effector memory CD45RA+ cells excluded. Caucasian adults residing in Nashville, Tennessee made up all the donors. V gave up 0 bases and J gave up 8 bases, with 16 bases separating them. This CDR3 has 15 residues. Per the germline V gene, CDR1 is MGHRA and CDR2 is YSYEKL. The source of the sample is a study of shared clonotypes between healthy human individuals. Regarding the study as a whole: Sampling covered blood only; tissue repertoires likely differ. What rarefaction showed was incomplete sorted-subset sequencing despite large depth. Naive subsets typically showed greater estimated richness than memory subsets.

TCRdb keeps only in-frame clones here, not all; method: immunoSEQ multiplex PCR. The sample records some 2.1 million clones, less than 95% being singletons. This TCR was sampled from a man aged 18 to 29 in good health. The gene calls are TRBV4-1 and TRBJ1-2; D not certain. Sequencing used naive CD8+ T cells sorted from blood. The CDR3 here is CASSQEPPSAEGYTF. The CDR3 region has the DNA TGCGCCAGCAGCCAAGAGCCCCCATCGGCTGAGGGCTACACCTTC.